This entry lists 30 T cell receptor beta chains sequenced from one sample in a study of blood T cell repertoires in COVID-19. Profiled with immunoSEQ multiplex PCR; TCRdb holds only in-frame clones, not every one. The table has tens of thousands of clones, about 91% seen once. The specimen sequenced was peripheral blood. These receptors all stem from a man in his 70s with active COVID-19.

The V call is TRBV28, the J call TRBJ1-6; maybe TRBD1 (6 bases). Per the germline V gene, CDR1 is MDHEN and CDR2 is SYDVKM. The ends were cut back, 10 bases at V and 3 bases at J, with 10 bases in the middle. CDR3 length: 13 residues. This CDR3 is CATGAFYNSPLHF. The CDR3, as DNA: TGTGCCACAGGGGCCTTCTATAATTCACCCCTCCACTTT.

The chain uses TRBV18 and TRBJ2-1; perhaps TRBD2 as D (5 bases). Trimming shortened V by 6 bases and J by 4 bases, and 19 bases separated the two germline ends. This CDR3 region has 16 residues. Germline V gene sequence: CDR1 KGHSH, CDR2 LQKENI. The CDR3 loop reads CASSHRGRAVYNEQFF. CDR3 sequence (DNA): TGTGCCAGCTCGCACCGGGGTCGAGCGGTGTACAATGAGCAGTTCTTC.

The chain is built from TRBV15 and TRBJ1-3; the match to TRBD1 covers 7 bases. This CDR3 comprises 16 residues. Trimming removed 3 bases from V and 0 bases from J; junction bases left unmatched: 5. The V gene's germline CDR1 is LNHNV and CDR2 YYDKDF (reference sequence). CDR3 amino acids: CATSRYAGGSGNTIYF. CDR3 bases: TGTGCCACCAGCAGGTATGCAGGGGGCTCTGGAAACACCATATATTTT.

The V gene is TRBV27, the J gene TRBJ1-2; D is undetermined. The V gene's germline CDR1 is MNHEY and CDR2 SMNVEV (reference sequence). This CDR3 has 17 amino acids. V was pared by 2 bases and J by 1 base, with 17 bases between. This CDR3 is CASSLNWYARDNYGYTF. CDR3 sequence (DNA): TGTGCCAGCAGTTTAAACTGGTACGCGAGGGATAACTATGGCTACACCTTC.

The J gene is TRBJ2-7, the V gene TRBV15, with D maybe TRBD1 (6 bases). Per the germline V gene, CDR1 is LNHNV and CDR2 is YYDKDF (reference sequence). V was trimmed by 0 bases and J by 2 bases, leaving 11 bases between them. This CDR3 spans 15 amino acids. Here the CDR3 reads CATSRDRRGTYEQYF. The CDR3 nucleotides are TGTGCCACCAGCAGAGATCGAAGGGGGACCTACGAGCAGTACTTC.

The chain is built from TRBV5-1 and TRBJ2-3; 8 positions match TRBD2. With 4 bases clipped from V and 4 bases from J, the junction kept 14 bases outside the gene matches. The CDR3 loop spans 17 amino acids. CDR1 and CDR2 from the germline V gene are SGHRS and YFSETQ. This CDR3 is CASSPTWTSIWADTQYF. In DNA form, the CDR3 reads TGCGCCAGCAGCCCAACCTGGACTAGCATTTGGGCAGATACGCAGTATTTT.

This clone was counted only a few times. This rearrangement joins TRBV7-2 to TRBJ2-7; D might be TRBD1 (5 bases). Germline CDR1 reads SGHTA; CDR2 reads FQGNSA. V shed 2 bases and J shed 3 bases, with 14 bases lying between them. CDR3 size: 15 residues. The CDR3: CASSLFLGAIYEQYF. CDR3 nucleotide sequence: TGTGCCAGCAGCTTATTTTTAGGGGCCATCTACGAGCAGTACTTC.

This sequence joins TRBV11-2 and TRBJ2-5, with 7 bases aligning to TRBD1. The length of the CDR3 is 18 residues. Looked up from germline, CDR1 is SGHAT and CDR2 is FQNNGV. The J segment lost 7 bases and the V segment lost 0 bases, leaving 17 bases of the junction unmatched. The CDR3 spells CASSLDRIPTGKLVTQYF. In nucleotides, the CDR3 is TGTGCCAGCAGCTTAGATAGGATCCCGACAGGGAAGCTCGTGACCCAGTACTTC.

V and J are TRBV7-2 and TRBJ2-1; 12 positions agree with TRBD2. J lost 0 bases, V lost 5 bases, and 8 bases had no gene match. The CDR3 length is 18 residues. Germline CDR1 is SGHTA and CDR2 is FQGNSA. This chain's CDR3 is CASSPPSGGGSSYNEQFF. The CDR3 DNA reads as TGTGCCAGCAGCCCACCTAGCGGGGGGGGCAGCTCCTACAATGAGCAGTTCTTC.

DNA for the CDR3: TGTGCCAGCAGCTTACAACCCCTGAGGCAGCCCCAGCATTTT. Translated: CASSLQPLRQPQHF. This chain links TRBV7-2 with TRBJ1-5; D unresolved. Germline V gene sequence: CDR1 SGHTA, CDR2 FQGNSA. The CDR3 consists of 14 residues. Trimming took off 2 bases at V and 7 bases at J, with 12 bases between the two ends.

This clone has only one observation. This chain uses TRBV7-9 with TRBJ1-5; D is perhaps TRBD1 (5 bases). This CDR3 comprises 13 residues. Looked up from germline, CDR1 is SEHNR and CDR2 is FQNEAQ (reference sequence). V was clipped by 2 bases and J by 7 bases, with 9 bases between them. The CDR3 loop reads CASSLQGSQPQHF. In DNA form, the CDR3 reads TGTGCCAGCAGCTTACAGGGTAGCCAGCCCCAGCATTTT.

This chain links TRBV15 with TRBJ1-1; D is perhaps TRBD1 (6 bases). The germline V and J ends were trimmed by 11 bases and 8 bases, with 18 bases remaining between them. Germline CDR1 LNHNV, CDR2 YYDKDF (reference sequence). The CDR3 sequence is 12 residues long. The CDR3: CAAAAGALEAFF. The CDR3 nucleotides are TGTGCCGCGGCGGCGGGGGCCCTCGAAGCTTTCTTT.

The V gene is TRBV7-2, the J gene TRBJ2-7; D might be TRBD1 (5 bases). The CDR3 consists of 13 residues. V was pared by 2 bases and J by 2 bases, with 7 bases between. In germline, CDR1 is SGHTA, CDR2 FQGNSA. The CDR3 is CASSLRGTYEQYF. Written as DNA, the CDR3 is TGTGCCAGCAGCTTAAGGGGTACCTACGAGCAGTACTTC.

CDR3 residues: CASSRTGSEKLFF. In DNA, the CDR3 is TGTGCCAGCAGCCGGACAGGGTCTGAAAAACTGTTTTTT. V usage is TRBV13 and J usage is TRBJ1-4, with TRBD1 identical over 8 bases. CDR1 and CDR2 from the germline V gene are PRHDT and FYEKMQ (reference sequence). The V segment lost 5 bases and the J segment 7 bases; nucleotides outside the gene matches: 3. CDR3 length: 13 amino acids.

The chain is built from TRBV6-2 or TRBV6-3 and TRBJ1-1, with a tentative D call TRBD1 (5 bases). Germline CDR1 reads MNHEY; CDR2 reads SVGEGT. V shed 3 bases and J shed 10 bases, with 21 bases lying between them. The CDR3 totals 15 residues. The CDR3 sequence is CASSYGELGRSVAFF. As DNA, the CDR3 is TGTGCCAGCAGTTATGGAGAGTTGGGGCGGTCGGTAGCTTTCTTT.

This chain joins TRBV3-1 (or the pseudogene TRBV3-2) and TRBJ2-1; possibly TRBD1 for D (6 bases). Trimming shortened V by 1 base and J by 10 bases, and 8 bases separated the two germline ends. The CDR3 is 12 residues long. The germline V gene has CDR1 LGHDT and CDR2 YNNKEL (reference sequence). In DNA, the CDR3 is TGTGCCAGCAGCCAAGGCAGGGGCGAGCAGTTCTTC. It is translated as CASSQGRGEQFF.

The table lists this clone with a count of one. The CDR3 nucleotides read TGCAGCGTTTCGACAGGGGGCCCCGACGAGCAGTACTTC. This translates into CSVSTGGPDEQYF. The rearrangement joins TRBV29-1 to TRBJ2-7; the match to TRBD1 covers 10 bases. CDR1 SQVTM and CDR2 ANQGSEA come from the germline V gene. After removal of 5 bases from V and 5 bases from J, the junction contained 6 bases not matched to a gene. The CDR3 totals 13 residues.

This clone was counted only a few times. This chain joins TRBV28 and TRBJ2-7, with D possibly being TRBD2 (5 bases). V was pared by 7 bases and J by 5 bases, with 15 bases between. Germline lookup yields CDR1 MDHEN and CDR2 SYDVKM. The CDR3 is 13 amino acids. The DNA of the CDR3 is TGTGCCAGCATCGAATCTAGCCTCCACGAGCAGTACTTC. Protein: CASIESSLHEQYF.

This clone is medium-sized (0.01 to 0.1%) within its sample. The chain carries TRBV27 and TRBJ2-1, with TRBD2 matching over 9 bases. Germline CDR1 and CDR2: MNHEY and SMNVEV (reference sequence). The junction had 5 bases not matched to a gene; V was cut back by 5 bases and J by 9 bases. The CDR3 has 13 residues. CDR3: CASSPTLAGEQFF. In DNA, the CDR3 is TGTGCCAGCAGTCCGACACTAGCGGGTGAGCAGTTCTTC.

The genes are TRBV7-2 and TRBJ1-1; D ambiguous. Germline values: CDR1 SGHTA, CDR2 FQGNSA. V lost 4 bases and J lost 4, with 10 bases in between. The length of the CDR3 is 13 residues. The CDR3 coding sequence is TGTGCCAGCAGCTCCATGGAGGGCACTGAAGCTTTCTTT. It is translated as CASSSMEGTEAFF. The full variable domain, with the rest looked up from reference TRBV7-2 and TRBJ1-1, is GAGVSQSPSNKVTEKGKDVELRCDPISGHTALYWYRQSLGQGLEFLIYFQGNSAPDKSGLPSDRFSAERTGGSVSTLTIQRTQQEDSAVYLCASSSMEGTEAFFGQGTRLTVV.

J is TRBJ2-3 and V is TRBV28; possible D gene TRBD2, 5 bases. Germline V gene data show CDR1 as MDHEN and CDR2 as SYDVKM. Trimming left V 9 bases short and J 5 bases short, with 12 bases between. This CDR3 spans 12 amino acids. The CDR3 loop reads CASNTLGDTQYF. The CDR3 nucleotides read TGTGCCAGTAACACACTAGGAGATACGCAGTATTTT.

This clone was counted a single time. The chain employs TRBV9 and TRBJ1-6; 7 bases line up with TRBD1. The junction had 5 bases not matched to a gene; V was cut back by 3 bases and J by 5 bases. The CDR3 runs to 15 residues. Germline V gene lookup returns CDR1 SGDLS and CDR2 YYNGEE. CDR3 sequence reads: CASSAYGQDNSPLHF. The CDR3 DNA follows: TGTGCCAGCAGCGCCTACGGACAGGATAATTCACCCCTCCACTTT.

V is TRBV9 and J is TRBJ2-7; D is unresolved. Germline CDR1 SGDLS, CDR2 YYNGEE. This CDR3 region has 15 residues. The V end lost 0 bases, the J end lost 0 bases, and 10 bases lay between the germline ends. The CDR3 is CASSVAAGYSYEQYF. DNA for the CDR3: TGTGCCAGCAGCGTAGCCGCAGGATACTCCTACGAGCAGTACTTC. Full variable domain (remainder filled in from reference TRBV9 and TRBJ2-7): DSGVTQTPKHLITATGQRVTLRCSPRSGDLSVYWYQQSLDQGLQFLIQYYNGEERAKGNILERFSAQQFPDLHSELNLSSLELGDSALYFCASSVAAGYSYEQYFGPGTRLTVT.

Details on this clone: Other DNA sequences in the sample encode the same CDR3. The V gene is TRBV5-1, the J gene TRBJ2-5; maybe TRBD1 (6 bases). Trimming shortened V by 0 bases and J by 4 bases, and 13 bases separated the two germline ends. Germline CDR1 is SGHRS and CDR2 is YFSETQ. This CDR3 has 15 residues. The CDR3 reads CASSLARGPRETQYF. The CDR3 DNA reads TGCGCCAGCAGCTTGGCCAGGGGACCCAGAGAGACCCAGTACTTC.

The chain links TRBV7-2 to TRBJ2-5, with 8 bases fitting TRBD2. J was trimmed by 2 bases and V by 2 bases; bases with no gene match: 7. Germline V lookup: CDR1 SGHTA, CDR2 FQGNSA. The CDR3 is 16 residues long. The CDR3 sequence is CASSLIWSSGQETQYF. CDR3 sequence (DNA): TGTGCCAGCAGCTTAATTTGGTCTAGCGGGCAAGAGACCCAGTACTTC.

The chain has TRBV5-1 and TRBJ2-3; the match to TRBD2 covers 7 bases. J gave up 3 bases and V 6 bases, and 13 bases lay outside the gene matches. This CDR3 is built from 16 residues. CDR1 and CDR2 (germline): SGHRS, YFSETQ. Here the CDR3 DNA reads TGCGCCAGCAATCTCGGAGTGGCGGGAGCAACAGATACGCAGTATTTT. Its protein product is CASNLGVAGATDTQYF.

The chain employs TRBV28 and TRBJ2-3, with TRBD1 identical over 11 bases. V trimming: 4 bases; J trimming: 4 bases; junction bases outside the gene matches: 10. The CDR3 is 17 amino acids. Germline loops: CDR1 MDHEN, CDR2 SYDVKM. DNA for the CDR3: TGTGCCAGCAGTTATCTTGGACAGGGGGCGCGTGCAGATACGCAGTATTTT. Translated: CASSYLGQGARADTQYF.

The rearrangement joins TRBV28 to TRBJ2-1; 13 bases agree with TRBD2. This CDR3 comprises 14 residues. Trimming cost V 6 bases and J 4 bases; bases outside gene matches: 0. Looked up from germline, CDR1 is MDHEN and CDR2 is SYDVKM. The CDR3: CASRGLAGYNEQFF. CDR3 sequence (DNA): TGTGCCAGCAGGGGACTAGCGGGATACAATGAGCAGTTCTTC.

V and J are TRBV21-1 and TRBJ2-5; TRBD2, as called in the table, went unchecked against the DNA. TRBV21-1 is described as a pseudogene. The CDR3 runs to 18 residues. CDR3 region: CAKRPGGTIWGHQETQYF. The CDR3 DNA reads as TGTGCCAAGCGGCCGGGAGGAACTATCTGGGGGCACCAAGAGACCCAGTACTTC.

The gene calls are TRBV7-3 and TRBJ1-1; D gene uncertain. V lost 4 bases, J lost 1 base, and 7 bases lay in between. The CDR3 spans 13 residues. In germline, CDR1 is SGHTA, CDR2 FQGTGA. This CDR3 reads CASSYGGNTEAFF. CDR3 in DNA: TGTGCCAGCAGCTACGGCGGGAACACTGAAGCTTTCTTT.